Following are 32 T cell receptor beta chains from one sample sequenced in a study of blood T cell repertoires in COVID-19. Sequenced by immunoSEQ multiplex PCR; TCRdb stores in-frame clones only, minus some. The sample comprises about 210,000 clones, just over 90% of which are singletons, and approximately 1.2% rests with the top ten. Sequencing input: peripheral blood. Receptor source: a man between 25 and 39 years old with acute or convalescent COVID-19.

V gene TRBV9 combines with J gene TRBJ1-4; 9 bases agree with TRBD1. Trimming at V came to 2 bases and at J to 7 bases, leaving 6 bases not matched to a gene. The CDR3 spans 15 residues. Germline assignment: CDR1 SGDLS and CDR2 YYNGEE. The CDR3 DNA follows: TGTGCCAGCAGCGTGGGGACAGGGATGAGTGAAAAACTGTTTTTT. This codes for CASSVGTGMSEKLFF.

This clone turned up a few times. V and J are TRBV19 and TRBJ2-7; 9 bases match TRBD1. The CDR3 is 14 amino acids. With 5 bases clipped from V and 5 bases from J, the junction kept 7 bases outside the gene matches. From germline, CDR1 is LNHDA and CDR2 SQIVND (reference sequence). The CDR3 protein is CASSRRDRADEQYF. CDR3 coding DNA: TGTGCCAGTAGTCGCCGGGACAGGGCGGACGAGCAGTACTTC.

The gene calls are TRBV19 and TRBJ1-5, with TRBD1 matching over 7 bases. The CDR3 spans 16 residues. Losses at the gene ends were 1 base for V and 6 bases for J; bases not matched to a gene: 9. Germline lookup yields CDR1 LNHDA and CDR2 SQIVND (reference sequence). The chain's CDR3 is CASSIGETGMSQPQHF. DNA of the CDR3: TGTGCCAGTAGTATAGGGGAGACAGGGATGTCTCAGCCCCAGCATTTT.

V gene TRBV9 combines with J gene TRBJ1-6; D gene uncertain. The CDR3 loop spans 14 amino acids. Trimming took 4 bases from V and 9 from J, leaving 14 bases between them. CDR1 and CDR2 (germline): SGDLS, YYNGEE. The CDR3 region has the DNA TGTGCCAGCAGCCCCCGGGTCCCAAGTTCACCCCTCCACTTT. It translates to CASSPRVPSSPLHF.

J is TRBJ1-6 and V is TRBV7-2; no clear D gene. Germline values: CDR1 SGHTA, CDR2 FQGNSA. The germline V and J ends were trimmed by 5 bases and 9 bases, with 14 bases remaining between them. The CDR3 runs 14 residues. The chain's CDR3 is CASSPHFRGSPLHF. CDR3 coding DNA: TGTGCCAGCAGCCCACACTTTCGAGGTTCACCCCTCCACTTT.

The chain uses TRBV29-1 and TRBJ1-1; a weak D match, TRBD1 (5 bases). V shed 5 bases and J shed 4 bases, with 14 bases lying between them. CDR1 and CDR2 (germline): SQVTM, ANQGSEA. The CDR3 length is 13 residues. CDR3 coding DNA: TGCAGCGTTCGACCCGACAGATCCACTGAAGCTTTCTTT. It specifies CSVRPDRSTEAFF.

The V gene is TRBV6-6, the J gene TRBJ1-1; possible D gene TRBD1, 6 bases. This CDR3 has 15 amino acids. V gave up 4 bases and J gave up 6 bases, with 18 bases separating them. The germline gives CDR1 MNHNY, CDR2 SVGAGI (reference sequence). As DNA, the CDR3 is TGTGCCAGCAGTTCCCGGGACAAAGGGTCTCCTGAAGCTTTCTTT. Its translation is CASSSRDKGSPEAFF.

This chain uses TRBV11-2 with TRBJ2-7; 8 bases are a match to TRBD1. The V gene's germline CDR1 is SGHAT and CDR2 FQNNGV. Germline trimming cut 1 base from V and 7 bases from J; bases unmatched to any gene: 12. CDR3 length: 16 residues. The CDR3 DNA is TGTGCCAGCAGCTTAGGATTGGGACAGGCAGCGATGGAGCAGTACTTC. It encodes CASSLGLGQAAMEQYF.

The chain couples TRBV5-1 to TRBJ1-1; the match to TRBD1 covers 8 bases. Germline V lookup: CDR1 SGHRS, CDR2 YFSETQ. The trim removed 1 base at V and 4 bases at J, leaving 6 bases unmatched. The CDR3 has 15 amino acids. The CDR3 here is CASSLPQGATTEAFF. CDR3 coding DNA: TGCGCCAGCAGCTTGCCCCAGGGGGCAACCACTGAAGCTTTCTTT.

There are a few counts of this clone. The V gene is TRBV9, the J gene TRBJ1-6; unclear D gene. This CDR3 is built from 14 residues. CDR1 SGDLS and CDR2 YYNGEE come from the germline V gene. V dropped 3 bases and J dropped 5 bases, with 9 bases sitting between them. CDR3 region: CASSAGNNNSPLHF. CDR3 bases: TGTGCCAGCAGCGCAGGAAACAATAATTCACCCCTCCACTTT.

This rearrangement joins TRBV7-3 to TRBJ1-1; D gene ambiguous. V was cut by 3 bases and J by 0 bases, with 5 bases left in between. The germline V gene has CDR1 SGHTA and CDR2 FQGTGA. The CDR3 is 13 residues long. DNA for the CDR3: TGTGCCAGCAGCTTCCTTATGAACACTGAAGCTTTCTTT. Protein sequence: CASSFLMNTEAFF.

The chain is built from TRBV4-1 and TRBJ1-1, with 8 bases matching TRBD1. CDR3 length: 13 amino acids. The trim removed 2 bases at V and 11 bases at J, leaving 7 bases unmatched. Germline-derived CDR1 and CDR2 are MGHRA and YSYEKL. CDR3 loop: CASSQLQGGRAFF. CDR3 coding DNA: TGCGCCAGCAGCCAATTACAGGGGGGAAGGGCTTTCTTT.

The chain joins TRBV9 to TRBJ2-1, with a weak D call TRBD1 (6 bases). This CDR3 has 15 residues. V lost 4 bases, J lost 1 base, and 12 bases lay in between. Germline V gives CDR1 SGDLS, CDR2 YYNGEE. The CDR3 reads CASSPRDTSYNEQFF. The CDR3 DNA reads as TGTGCCAGCAGCCCCCGGGACACATCCTACAATGAGCAGTTCTTC.

The rearrangement links TRBV5-1 to TRBJ1-1; no firm D call. Germline lookup yields CDR1 SGHRS and CDR2 YFSETQ. V was clipped by 0 bases and J by 1 base, with 7 bases between them. CDR3 length equals 14 residues. The CDR3 loop reads CASSLDSGNTEAFF. The CDR3 DNA sequence: TGCGCCAGCAGCTTGGATTCAGGGAACACTGAAGCTTTCTTT. Using reference TRBV5-1 and TRBJ1-1 for the parts outside the CDR3, the full variable domain is KAGVTQTPRYLIKTRGQQVTLSCSPISGHRSVSWYQQTPGQGLQFLFEYFSETQRNKGNFPGRFSGRQFSNSRSEMNVSTLELGDSALYLCASSLDSGNTEAFFGQGTRLTVV.

V is TRBV19 and J is TRBJ1-5; 7 nucleotides line up with TRBD1. CDR1 LNHDA and CDR2 SQIVND come from the germline V gene (reference sequence). This CDR3 comprises 14 residues. Germline trimming cut 3 bases from V and 6 bases from J; bases unmatched to any gene: 5. This chain's CDR3 is CASSILKGAQPQHF. The CDR3 DNA follows: TGTGCCAGTAGTATCCTGAAGGGGGCTCAGCCCCAGCATTTT.

As for this clone: The conserved phenylalanine or tryptophan normally closing the CDR3 is absent here, so this likely arose from a read error. No DNA is shown, since the ends of the CDR3 on it are uncertain; the CDR3 is the one TCRdb lists. V usage is TRBV15 and J usage is TRBJ2-7; the table's D gene call, TRBD1, was not cross checked with the DNA. The CDR3 is 12 amino acids long, termini counted. Germline V gives CDR1 LNHNV, CDR2 YYDKDF (reference sequence). The CDR3 region is CATSRGQGGLFL.

The chain uses TRBV24-1 and TRBJ1-5, with no clear D. This CDR3 has 13 amino acids. Germline CDR1 is KGHDR and CDR2 is SFDVKD. The germline V and J ends were trimmed by 3 bases and 7 bases, with 9 bases remaining between them. The CDR3 coding sequence is TGTGCCACCAGTGATCGACGGGAACAGCCCCAGCATTTT. It encodes CATSDRREQPQHF.

The chain joins TRBV6-2 or TRBV6-3 to TRBJ2-1; D is ambiguous. From germline, CDR1 is MNHEY and CDR2 SVGEGT. Trimming pared 2 bases from V and 4 bases from J, leaving 21 bases between. The CDR3 extends over 18 amino acids. The CDR3 DNA follows: TGTGCCAGCAGTTACGAGGTAGCACATGAGGATTTTTACAATGAGCAGTTCTTC. It yields the protein CASSYEVAHEDFYNEQFF.

V gene TRBV9 combines with J gene TRBJ1-2; 7 positions agree with TRBD1. This CDR3 is 15 amino acids long. The V segment lost 4 bases and the J segment 4 bases; nucleotides outside the gene matches: 10. Germline CDR1 reads SGDLS; CDR2 reads YYNGEE. The CDR3 sequence is CASSPDRTRVYGYTF. CDR3 DNA: TGTGCCAGCAGCCCGGACAGGACTCGAGTCTATGGCTACACCTTC.

V gene TRBV20-1 combines with J gene TRBJ2-1; perhaps TRBD2 as D (5 bases). The CDR3 consists of 11 residues. Germline V gene data show CDR1 as DFQATT and CDR2 as SNEGSKA (reference sequence). The CDR3 loop reads CSLIASREQFF. For the CDR3, the DNA is TGCAGCCTCATAGCGTCAAGGGAGCAGTTCTTC.

V and J are TRBV19 and TRBJ2-3, with D possibly TRBD2 on 5 matching bases. CDR3 size: 15 residues. The germline gives CDR1 LNHDA, CDR2 SQIVND (reference sequence). V lost 3 bases and J lost 4, with 14 bases in between. DNA for the CDR3: TGTGCCAGTAGTATCTCGGCTAGCAGGTCAGATACGCAGTATTTT. This encodes CASSISASRSDTQYF.

This sequence joins TRBV9 and TRBJ2-5, with 12 nucleotides matching TRBD2. Germline V gene sequence: CDR1 SGDLS, CDR2 YYNGEE. The CDR3 length is 16 residues. The trim removed 4 bases at V and 4 bases at J, leaving 8 bases unmatched. CDR3 in amino acids: CASSTGLAGRGETQYF. Here the CDR3 DNA reads TGTGCCAGCAGCACCGGACTAGCGGGGAGAGGAGAGACCCAGTACTTC.

In its sample, this clone was seen a few times. The genes are TRBV29-1 and TRBJ2-7, with 9 bases aligning to TRBD1. Germline values: CDR1 SQVTM, CDR2 ANQGSEA. Losses at the gene ends were 6 bases for V and 7 bases for J; bases not matched to a gene: 7. The CDR3 loop spans 12 amino acids. The CDR3 DNA reads as TGCAGCGTCGGGACAGGGTATGGGGAGCAGTACTTC. Residues: CSVGTGYGEQYF.

The chain has TRBV6-5 and TRBJ2-5, with D perhaps TRBD2 (5 bases). From germline, CDR1 is MNHEY and CDR2 SVGAGI. The ends were cut back, 6 bases at V and 4 bases at J, with 15 bases in the middle. This CDR3 has 14 amino acids. The CDR3 DNA follows: TGTGCCAGCAGAAACCCCTACGAGGGAGAGACCCAGTACTTC. This translates into CASRNPYEGETQYF.

The chain uses TRBV27 and TRBJ2-7; TRBD1 is a possible D gene (5 bases). Per the germline V gene, CDR1 is MNHEY and CDR2 is SMNVEV (reference sequence). The CDR3 has 16 amino acids. V lost 0 bases and J lost 5, with 17 bases in between. The CDR3 loop is CASSLSRSRVRDEQYF. The CDR3 DNA sequence: TGTGCCAGCAGTTTATCGAGGTCCAGGGTACGCGACGAGCAGTACTTC.

V and J are TRBV11-2 and TRBJ2-2, with D tentatively TRBD2 (6 bases). V was shortened by 6 bases and J by 3 bases, with 14 bases between the two germline ends. CDR3 size: 15 residues. Germline V gives CDR1 SGHAT, CDR2 FQNNGV. This chain's CDR3 is CASRRDGSYTGELFF. CDR3 nucleotide sequence: TGTGCCAGCAGGCGGGACGGCAGCTACACCGGGGAGCTGTTTTTT.

This clone was counted a few times. The V and J genes are TRBV19 and TRBJ1-2; 9 positions match TRBD1. The CDR3 is made up of 13 amino acids. J gave up 6 bases and V 6 bases, and 5 bases lay outside the gene matches. The germline V gene has CDR1 LNHDA and CDR2 SQIVND (reference sequence). As DNA, the CDR3 is TGTGCCAGTAGCTCCTGGACAGGGGATGGCTACACCTTC. It is translated as CASSSWTGDGYTF.

The V call is TRBV11-3, the J call TRBJ2-5; D may be TRBD2 (6 bases). Germline V CDR1 and CDR2: SGHNT, YENEEA. The CDR3 totals 15 residues. V lost 5 bases and J 2 bases, leaving 15 bases between the germline ends. The CDR3 loop is CASSPGVWGQETQYF. The CDR3 DNA sequence: TGTGCCAGCAGCCCGGGGGTCTGGGGTCAAGAGACCCAGTACTTC.

J is TRBJ2-7 and V is TRBV7-3; 8 positions match TRBD1. Germline V gene lookup returns CDR1 SGHTA and CDR2 FQGTGA. V gave up 4 bases and J gave up 4 bases; unmatched junction bases: 9. The CDR3 is made up of 15 amino acids. For the CDR3, the DNA is TGTGCCAGCAGCTCTCCCGGGACAGGTTCATACGAGCAGTACTTC. Residues: CASSSPGTGSYEQYF.

The chain combines TRBV9 with TRBJ2-3, with 11 bases matching TRBD2. Germline lookup yields CDR1 SGDLS and CDR2 YYNGEE. Trimming took 0 bases from V and 4 from J; bases not matched to a gene: 10. The CDR3 totals 18 residues. In nucleotides, the CDR3 is TGTGCCAGCAGCGTAGCTTCGGCTAGCGGGGGGCGGGCAGATACGCAGTATTTT. Its translation is CASSVASASGGRADTQYF.

The V gene is TRBV6-5, the J gene TRBJ2-1; TRBD2 aligns across 7 bases. Germline V gene lookup returns CDR1 MNHEY and CDR2 SVGAGI. Unmatched junction bases numbered 5, after V lost 6 bases and J lost 0 bases. The CDR3 spans 15 residues. The CDR3 DNA reads as TGTGCCAGCAGGCGCGGGAGAAGCTCCTACAATGAGCAGTTCTTC. Amino acids: CASRRGRSSYNEQFF.

This chain uses TRBV2 with TRBJ1-5; 8 nucleotides align to TRBD1. The CDR3 sequence is 18 residues long. CDR1 and CDR2 from the germline V gene are SNHLY and FYNNEI. Trimming at V came to 6 bases and at J to 0 bases, leaving 13 bases not matched to a gene. Written as DNA, the CDR3 is TGTGCCAGCAGCTCCACCCGGGGACAGGCTAATAGCAATCAGCCCCAGCATTTT. Translated, it gives CASSSTRGQANSNQPQHF.